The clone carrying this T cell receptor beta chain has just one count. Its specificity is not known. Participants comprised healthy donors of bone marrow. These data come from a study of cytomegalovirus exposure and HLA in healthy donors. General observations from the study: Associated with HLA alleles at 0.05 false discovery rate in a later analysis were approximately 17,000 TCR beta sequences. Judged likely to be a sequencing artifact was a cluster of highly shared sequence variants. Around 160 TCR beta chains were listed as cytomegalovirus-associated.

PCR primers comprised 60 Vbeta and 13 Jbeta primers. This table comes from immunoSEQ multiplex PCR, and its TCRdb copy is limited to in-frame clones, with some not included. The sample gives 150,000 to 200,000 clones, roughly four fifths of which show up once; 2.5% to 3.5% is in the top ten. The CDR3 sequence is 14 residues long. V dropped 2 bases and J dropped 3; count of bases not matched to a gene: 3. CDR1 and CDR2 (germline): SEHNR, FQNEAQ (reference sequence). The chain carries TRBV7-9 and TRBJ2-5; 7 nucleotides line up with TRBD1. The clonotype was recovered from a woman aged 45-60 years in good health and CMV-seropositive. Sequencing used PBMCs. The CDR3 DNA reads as TGTGCCAGCAGCTTAAGACAGGGAGAAGAGACCCAGTACTTC. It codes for CASSLRQGEETQYF.